Listed here is a single T cell receptor (beta chain). The junction differs from germline at one of its ends, possibly a read error. Germline V gene sequence: CDR1 SSHAT, CDR2 FNYEAQ (reference sequence). This CDR3 is built from 13 residues. The sample is drawn from a study of blood T cell repertoires in COVID-19. About the study: From T cells, B-cell-depleted T cells, or PBMCs came the material, which was cDNA or gDNA.

Study processing details: How many nucleated cells were present was estimated from reference gene primer amplification. Profiling relied on immunoSEQ multiplex PCR, and the TCRdb table lists in-frame clones only, not all of them. The V and J calls and clone size are taken from that table; D and trimming were inferred from the DNA. The table has 100,000 or so clones, 65% to 90% seen once. The receptor comes from a man of 80 years or more with acute or convalescent COVID-19. Sequencing was performed on peripheral blood. This chain joins TRBV7-7 and TRBJ2-5, with TRBD1 identical over 7 bases. CDR3: CASSSGTGATQYF. Written as DNA, the CDR3 is TGTGCTAGCAGCTCCGGTACAGGGGCGACCCAGTACTTC.